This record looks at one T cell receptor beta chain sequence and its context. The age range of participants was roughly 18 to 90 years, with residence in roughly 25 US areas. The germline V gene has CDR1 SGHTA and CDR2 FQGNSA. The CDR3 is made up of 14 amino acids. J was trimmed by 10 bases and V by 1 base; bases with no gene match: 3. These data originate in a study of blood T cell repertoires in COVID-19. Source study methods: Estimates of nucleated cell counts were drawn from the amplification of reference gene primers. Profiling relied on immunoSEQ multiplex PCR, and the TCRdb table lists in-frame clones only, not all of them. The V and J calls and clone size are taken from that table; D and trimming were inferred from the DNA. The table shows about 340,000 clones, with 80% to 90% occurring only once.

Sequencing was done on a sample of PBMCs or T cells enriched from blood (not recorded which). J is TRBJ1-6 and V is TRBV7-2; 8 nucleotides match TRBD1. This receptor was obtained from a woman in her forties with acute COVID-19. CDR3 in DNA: TGTGCCAGCAGCTTAGTCAGGGGGCAATCACCCCTCCACTTT. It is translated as CASSLVRGQSPLHF.